The 28 T cell receptor beta chains below come from one sample, sequenced in a study of blood T cells in healthy people across ages. A second PCR, run for about 7 to 12 cycles, used a sample-barcoded 5' primer plus a J-beta primer mix. TCRdb re-called the 5' RACE reads through MiXCR, storing one row per CDR3 protein. This table holds 500,000 to 600,000 distinct CDR3 sequences, 25% to 30% found once. The sample taken for sequencing was blood. Receptors were obtained from a woman between 65 and 79 years old in good health.

This chain joins TRBV7-8 and TRBJ2-2; D might be TRBD1 or TRBD2, each matching 6 bases. In germline, CDR1 is SGHVS, CDR2 FQNEAQ. Between the trimmed V and J ends, which lost 5 bases and 6 bases, there was a span of 19 bases. This CDR3 region has 16 residues. CDR3 DNA sequence: TGTGCCAGCAGCCCGGACAGCCAGAGGAGGGCCGGGGAGCTGTTTTTT. Amino acid sequence: CASSPDSQRRAGELFF.

The chain carries TRBV2 and TRBJ2-5; the D gene could be TRBD1 or TRBD2 (5 bases each). The closer fit of TRBJ2-1 to the DNA end suggests the J call may be wrong. There are 12 residues in the CDR3. The germline V gene has CDR1 SNHLY and CDR2 FYNNEI. The CDR3 reads CASTELWGEQFF. The DNA for the CDR3 is TGTGCCAGCACCGAACTATGGGGGGAGCAGTTCTTC.

This clonotype was counted between two and nine times. The rearrangement uses TRBV20-1 and TRBJ1-1, with 9 bases matching TRBD1. The junction had 7 bases not matched to a gene; V was cut back by 6 bases and J by 5 bases. Germline assignment: CDR1 DFQATT and CDR2 SNEGSKA (reference sequence). The CDR3 spans 13 residues. CDR3 nucleotides: TGCAGTGCAAAAACAGGGGGCGGGACTGAAGCTTTCTTT. This translates into CSAKTGGGTEAFF.

The table lists this clonotype with many counts. The chain recombines TRBV20-1 with TRBJ2-5; perhaps TRBD2 as D (5 bases). V lost 5 bases and J 1 base, leaving 17 bases between the germline ends. The germline V gene has CDR1 DFQATT and CDR2 SNEGSKA (reference sequence). There are 15 residues in the CDR3. The CDR3 sequence: CSAPGGGSTQETQYF. The CDR3 bases are TGCAGTGCTCCAGGCGGTGGGAGCACCCAAGAGACCCAGTACTTC.

This clonotype has more than one count but fewer than ten. The chain uses TRBV20-1 and TRBJ2-4; the D call may be TRBD1 or TRBD2 (5 bases each). CDR3 length: 17 amino acids. V was clipped by 6 bases and J by 1 base, with 22 bases between them. CDR1 DFQATT and CDR2 SNEGSKA come from the germline V gene (reference sequence). CDR3 sequence reads: CSAKTYRDPGAKNIQYF. In DNA, the CDR3 is TGCAGTGCCAAAACATACCGGGACCCGGGGGCCAAAAACATTCAGTACTTC.

This chain uses TRBV6-1 with TRBJ2-5, with D possibly being TRBD1 (6 bases). There are 15 residues in the CDR3. Germline-derived CDR1 and CDR2 are MNHNS and SASEGT. The V and J ends lost 4 bases and 7 bases respectively, with 19 bases between them. The CDR3 DNA reads TGTGCCAGCAGTGCAAAGGTTGGACAGCAGGGGACCCAGTACTTC. As protein: CASSAKVGQQGTQYF.

The chain carries TRBV12-3 or TRBV12-4 and TRBJ1-4, with a possible D match to TRBD1 (6 bases). The germline V and J ends were trimmed by 4 bases and 8 bases, with 17 bases remaining between them. There are 15 residues in the CDR3. CDR3 sequence (DNA): TGTGCCAGCAGTTCCAGAAAGGGGGGGAGCGAAAAACTGTTTTTT. Amino acid sequence: CASSSRKGGSEKLFF.

This clonotype has just a few counts. V and J are TRBV7-7 and TRBJ2-1, with 9 bases lining up with TRBD2. The end of the DNA is better explained by TRBJ2-5, so the J call may be wrong. Germline values: CDR1 SSHAT, CDR2 FNYEAQ (reference sequence). This CDR3 spans 14 amino acids. The chain's CDR3 is CASSAGGEKETQYF. In nucleotides, the CDR3 is TGTGCCAGCAGTGCGGGGGGGGAGAAAGAGACCCAGTACTTC.

This chain links TRBV30 with TRBJ1-4, with a possible D match to TRBD1 (5 bases). CDR3 length: 16 residues. In germline, CDR1 is GTSNPN, CDR2 SVGIG (reference sequence). With 2 bases removed from V and 8 bases from J, the gap between germline ends came to 21 bases. The CDR3 here is CAWSITWRGEREKLFF. CDR3 nucleotide sequence: TGTGCCTGGAGTATAACCTGGAGGGGTGAAAGAGAAAAACTGTTTTTT.

The DNA of the CDR3 is TGTGCCAGCAGCCAAGATAGCGCACAGGGCCCTGGGAACACTGAAGCTTTCTTT. It encodes CASSQDSAQGPGNTEAFF. The J gene is TRBJ1-1, the V gene TRBV4-2; D is perhaps TRBD1 (6 bases). Germline CDR1 reads LGHNA; CDR2 reads YNFKEQ. This CDR3 comprises 18 residues. The V end was cut by 0 bases, the J end by 1 base, with 18 bases between.

The V and J genes are TRBV11-3 and TRBJ2-5; a possible D gene is TRBD1 (5 bases). The ends were cut back, 5 bases at V and 1 base at J, with 14 bases in the middle. The CDR3 consists of 15 residues. CDR1 is SGHNT, CDR2 YENEEA, per germline. The CDR3 DNA is TGTGCCAGCAGCCCATCGGACACCTTCCAAGAGACCCAGTACTTC. This sequence encodes CASSPSDTFQETQYF.

This clonotype was detected a few times. V and J are TRBV7-9 and TRBJ2-6; TRBD1 matches at 7 bases. The J segment lost 3 bases and the V segment lost 5 bases, leaving 13 bases of the junction unmatched. The CDR3 spans 18 residues. CDR1 is SEHNR, CDR2 FQNEAQ, per germline (reference sequence). The CDR3 DNA sequence: TGTGCCAGCAGCCTACGAACAGGGGAGTCGTATGGGGCCAACGTCCTGACTTTC. The encoded protein is CASSLRTGESYGANVLTF.

This sequence joins TRBV18 and TRBJ1-2; D unresolved. The CDR3 totals 14 residues. V was clipped by 4 bases and J by 3 bases, with 12 bases between them. Germline loops: CDR1 KGHSH, CDR2 LQKENI. The CDR3 coding sequence is TGTGCCAGCTCACGGGCGTTCCTCGACTATGGCTACACCTTC. This codes for CASSRAFLDYGYTF.

The chain is built from TRBV20-1 and TRBJ2-3, with a possible D match to TRBD1 (5 bases). The CDR3 has 14 amino acids. The ends were cut back, 3 bases at V and 3 bases at J, with 13 bases in the middle. The germline V gene has CDR1 DFQATT and CDR2 SNEGSKA (reference sequence). CDR3 sequence: CSASRLGLTDTQYF. The CDR3 DNA reads as TGCAGTGCTAGTAGACTGGGGCTGACAGATACGCAGTATTTT.

This chain links TRBV15 with TRBJ2-7, with 7 bases identical to TRBD1. V lost 1 base to trimming and J lost 5 bases; unmatched junction nucleotides: 5. Germline V gene sequence: CDR1 LNHNV, CDR2 YYDKDF (reference sequence). This CDR3 contains 14 residues. The CDR3 nucleotides are TGTGCCACCAGCAGAGCCCAGACAGGGAACGAGCAGTACTTC. As protein: CATSRAQTGNEQYF.

The chain joins TRBV5-4 to TRBJ2-5; D is unclear. Looked up from germline, CDR1 is SGHNT and CDR2 is YYREEE (reference sequence). This CDR3 has 12 residues. V lost 4 bases to trimming and J lost 7 bases, with 11 bases between them. The CDR3 loop reads CASSRALGTQYF. DNA of the CDR3: TGTGCCAGCAGCAGGGCCCTGGGGACCCAGTACTTC.

This clonotype has ten or more counts. The rearrangement links TRBV28 to TRBJ2-4; 10 bases map to TRBD2. This CDR3 is built from 20 residues. Trimming at V came to 4 bases and at J to 0 bases, leaving 15 bases not matched to a gene. Per germline, CDR1 MDHEN and CDR2 SYDVKM. CDR3 region: CASSSGAGGLYHLAKNIQYF. CDR3 nucleotide sequence: TGTGCCAGCAGTTCCGGAGCGGGGGGGCTATATCATTTAGCCAAAAACATTCAGTACTTC.

The chain recombines TRBV30 with TRBJ1-2; TRBD1 is a possible D gene (5 bases). V lost 1 base, J lost 0 bases, and 9 bases lay in between. The CDR3 is made up of 14 amino acids. Germline V gene lookup returns CDR1 GTSNPN and CDR2 SVGIG (reference sequence). CDR3 in DNA: TGTGCCTGGAGTGAGCAGGGAACTAACTATGGCTACACCTTC. This translates into CAWSEQGTNYGYTF.

Remarks on this clonotype: This could be a read error, since a much larger clone is one nucleotide away. The V gene is TRBV2, the J gene TRBJ2-1, with TRBD2 matching 11 bases. Per the germline V gene, CDR1 is SNHLY and CDR2 is FYNNEI. CDR3 length: 15 amino acids. The CDR3 sequence is CASSRSGGADNEQLF. The CDR3 DNA reads TGTGCCAGCAGTCGTAGCGGGGGGGCGGACAATGAGCAGCTCTTC.

The V and J genes are TRBV9 and TRBJ2-5; a possible D gene is TRBD2 (7 bases). Judging by the DNA end, TRBJ2-7 fits better; the J call may be wrong. In germline, CDR1 is SGDLS, CDR2 YYNGEE. The CDR3 consists of 15 residues. The CDR3 DNA sequence: TGTGCCAGCAGCGTAAGAAGGGGGGGGCACTACGAGCAGTACTTC. Translation: CASSVRRGGHYEQYF.

This sequence joins TRBV4-3 and TRBJ2-3; D remains ambiguous. Germline CDR1 reads LGHNA; CDR2 reads YSLEER. V was cut by 7 bases and J by 7 bases, with 15 bases left in between. The CDR3 runs to 13 residues. In DNA, the CDR3 is TGCGCCAGCAATGGTGGGGATGTGAATACGCAGTATTTT. Translation: CASNGGDVNTQYF.

This clonotype was seen a few times. The chain uses TRBV4-2 and TRBJ2-1, with 9 bases matching TRBD2. CDR3 length: 15 residues. Germline trimming cut 4 bases from V and 3 bases from J; bases unmatched to any gene: 4. Germline assignment: CDR1 LGHNA and CDR2 YNFKEQ. The CDR3 loop reads CASSPPSGDYNEQFF. The CDR3 DNA reads TGTGCCAGCAGCCCCCCTAGCGGGGACTACAATGAGCAGTTCTTC.

This clonotype was observed a handful of times. The chain joins TRBV5-1 to TRBJ2-1; TRBD1 or TRBD2 may be the D gene (5 bases each). The CDR3 has 15 residues. CDR1 is SGHRS, CDR2 YFSETQ, per germline. V lost 2 bases, J lost 9 bases, and 18 bases lay in between. This CDR3 reads CASSFGAGVASEQFF. The CDR3 region has the DNA TGCGCCAGCAGCTTCGGGGCTGGGGTTGCTAGTGAGCAGTTCTTC.

The J gene is TRBJ2-2, the V gene TRBV12-3 or TRBV12-4, with D maybe TRBD1 (6 bases). V was cut by 3 bases and J by 4 bases, with 15 bases left in between. CDR3 length: 16 residues. The CDR3 DNA is TGTGCCAGCAGTTTGTCCCAGGGCAGGGGCACCGGGGAGCTGTTTTTT. Translated, it gives CASSLSQGRGTGELFF.

The V gene is TRBV28, the J gene TRBJ2-5; D is unclear. The J call may be mistaken, given a closer DNA end match to TRBJ2-1. Per germline, CDR1 MDHEN and CDR2 SYDVKM. The CDR3 runs to 12 residues. The CDR3 spells CASHRSMDEQFF. Here the CDR3 DNA reads TGTGCCAGCCACCGTTCAATGGATGAGCAGTTCTTC.

This chain uses TRBV29-1 with TRBJ2-5; a weak D match, TRBD1 (7 bases). The CDR3 totals 13 residues. Germline assignment: CDR1 SQVTM and CDR2 ANQGSEA. The germline V and J ends were trimmed by 6 bases and 5 bases, with 16 bases remaining between them. The CDR3, as DNA: TGCAGCGTCAACAGGGGAGGAGGGGAGACCCAGTACTTC. It codes for CSVNRGGGETQYF.

The chain recombines TRBV9 with TRBJ2-7, with 7 bases matching TRBD1. CDR1 is SGDLS and CDR2 is YYNGEE in the germline V gene. V dropped 3 bases and J dropped 5; count of bases not matched to a gene: 11. There are 15 residues in the CDR3. The CDR3 loop reads CASSATGAFGNEQYF. The CDR3 region has the DNA TGTGCCAGCAGCGCCACAGGGGCATTTGGCAACGAGCAGTACTTC. Together with reference TRBV9 and TRBJ2-7, the CDR3 gives the full variable domain: DSGVTQTPKHLITATGQRVTLRCSPRSGDLSVYWYQQSLDQGLQFLIQYYNGEERAKGNILERFSAQQFPDLHSELNLSSLELGDSALYFCASSATGAFGNEQYFGPGTRLTVT.

The table lists this clonotype with a few counts. This chain joins TRBV5-1 and TRBJ2-4; a weak D match, TRBD2 (5 bases). Germline V gene lookup returns CDR1 SGHRS and CDR2 YFSETQ. V was shortened by 0 bases and J by 5 bases, with 6 bases between the two germline ends. CDR3 size: 13 residues. Here the CDR3 DNA reads TGCGCCAGCAGCTTGGGTAGCGAAAACATTCAGTACTTC. It encodes CASSLGSENIQYF.